This entry lists 27 T cell receptor beta chains sequenced from one sample in a study of T cell changes during pregnancy in multiple sclerosis. Data came from immunoSEQ multiplex PCR; TCRdb stores just in-frame clones and leaves some out. Found here are 55,000 to 70,000 clones, approximately 92% of them singletons; the top ten hold under 3.5%. Sequenced here: CD8+ T cells from peripheral blood mononuclear cells, sampled in the third trimester of pregnancy. The source is a female donor in good health, enrolled as a control in a pregnancy study.

This rearrangement joins TRBV29-1 to TRBJ1-2, with 9 bases fitting TRBD1. This CDR3 has 14 residues. Trimming at V came to 0 bases and at J to 4 bases, leaving 3 bases not matched to a gene. The germline V gene encodes CDR1 SQVTM and CDR2 ANQGSEA. The CDR3 here is CSVEDPDRGYGYTF. CDR3 DNA sequence: TGCAGCGTTGAAGATCCGGACAGGGGCTATGGCTACACCTTC.

V is TRBV18 and J is TRBJ1-1, with TRBD1 matching over 8 bases. The V and J ends lost 3 bases and 3 bases, in that order; junction bases with no gene match: 12. CDR3 size: 17 residues. Germline V gene data show CDR1 as KGHSH and CDR2 as LQKENI. The CDR3 protein is CASSPDREGMEDTEAFF. The CDR3 DNA follows: TGTGCCAGCTCACCGGACAGGGAAGGGATGGAAGACACTGAAGCTTTCTTT.

The chain recombines TRBV7-9 with TRBJ2-7; 10 nucleotides align to TRBD2. The V segment lost 1 base and the J segment 6 bases; nucleotides outside the gene matches: 6. CDR3 length: 15 residues. Per germline, CDR1 SEHNR and CDR2 FQNEAQ (reference sequence). CDR3 coding DNA: TGTGCCAGCAGCTTAGTAGCGGGGGGAAACCTCGAGCAGTACTTC. This sequence encodes CASSLVAGGNLEQYF.

As for this clone: The same CDR3 arises from other DNA sequences in this sample as well. V and J are TRBV27 and TRBJ1-1; 8 nucleotides align to TRBD1. Germline CDR1 and CDR2: MNHEY and SMNVEV (reference sequence). V trimming: 5 bases; J trimming: 0 bases; junction bases outside the gene matches: 2. The CDR3 length is 14 residues. CDR3 protein: CASSRTGMNTEAFF. In DNA form, the CDR3 reads TGTGCCAGCAGTAGGACAGGGATGAACACTGAAGCTTTCTTT.

This clone was detected ten times or more. The V call is TRBV4-3, the J call TRBJ2-5, with D perhaps matching TRBD2 (6 bases). The CDR3 loop spans 15 amino acids. Germline CDR1 reads LGHNA; CDR2 reads YSLEER. The V end lost 0 bases, the J end lost 0 bases, and 8 bases lay between the germline ends. This CDR3 reads CASSQERGNQETQYF. In DNA, the CDR3 is TGCGCCAGCAGCCAAGAACGGGGGAACCAAGAGACCCAGTACTTC.

This chain joins TRBV29-1 and TRBJ2-2, with 7 positions matching TRBD1. This CDR3 spans 13 amino acids. V was clipped by 4 bases and J by 1 base; unmatched bases: 0. In germline, CDR1 is SQVTM, CDR2 ANQGSEA. The CDR3 nucleotides are TGCAGCGTTGGACAGGGGAACACCGGGGAGCTGTTTTTT. Translation gives CSVGQGNTGELFF.

This clone was recorded only once. The V call is TRBV9, the J call TRBJ2-7; D gene unclear. The CDR3 extends over 16 amino acids. CDR1 and CDR2 from the germline V gene are SGDLS and YYNGEE. Trimming left V 0 bases short and J 5 bases short, with 18 bases between. As DNA, the CDR3 is TGTGCCAGCAGCGTAGGGGCAATTGGTCTAATGGACGAGCAGTACTTC. Its translation: CASSVGAIGLMDEQYF.

The rearrangement uses TRBV6-4 and TRBJ2-3; D may be TRBD1 (6 bases). The CDR3 length is 15 residues. Germline V gene data show CDR1 as MRHNA and CDR2 as SNTAGT. Trimming took off 6 bases at V and 2 bases at J, with 15 bases between the two ends. CDR3 in DNA: TGTGCCAGCAGCGACATACAGGGAGCCACAGATACGCAGTATTTT. It translates to CASSDIQGATDTQYF.

This chain connects TRBV5-5 to TRBJ2-7; 10 nucleotides line up with TRBD1. V gave up 4 bases and J gave up 7 bases; unmatched junction bases: 5. The CDR3 has 13 residues. CDR1 is SGHKS, CDR2 YYEKEE, per germline (reference sequence). The CDR3 loop is CASSPGQGGEQYF. CDR3 DNA sequence: TGTGCCAGCAGCCCCGGACAGGGGGGGGAGCAGTACTTC.

This rearrangement joins TRBV6-5 to TRBJ2-5, with D possibly being TRBD2 (5 bases). This CDR3 comprises 14 residues. V was cut by 1 base and J by 4 bases, with 10 bases left in between. Germline CDR1 MNHEY, CDR2 SVGAGI. CDR3 sequence reads: CASSYLSGGETQYF. CDR3 in DNA: TGTGCCAGCAGTTACTTATCAGGAGGAGAGACCCAGTACTTC.

The chain combines TRBV10-3 with TRBJ2-1; 8 nucleotides match TRBD2. V gave up 5 bases and J gave up 6 bases; unmatched junction bases: 9. The CDR3 runs 15 residues. Germline CDR1 and CDR2: ENHRY and SYGVKD. In DNA form, the CDR3 reads TGTGCCATCAGTCCGGGGGGGGTCTCTCTCAATGAGCAGTTCTTC. Translating gives CAISPGGVSLNEQFF.

The V gene is TRBV5-1, the J gene TRBJ2-7, with TRBD2 as a possible D gene (6 bases). V was shortened by 3 bases and J by 0 bases, with 13 bases between the two germline ends. The CDR3 sequence is 15 residues long. The germline gives CDR1 SGHRS, CDR2 YFSETQ. Here the CDR3 reads CASSSGTALSYEQYF. CDR3 coding DNA: TGCGCCAGCAGCTCCGGGACTGCCCTCTCCTACGAGCAGTACTTC.

The V call is TRBV5-1, the J call TRBJ1-1, with D hard to call. There are 15 residues in the CDR3. Trimming stripped 0 bases from V and 5 bases from J, with 14 bases between. Germline assignment: CDR1 SGHRS and CDR2 YFSETQ. The CDR3 sequence: CASSLETDLYTEAFF. CDR3 sequence (DNA): TGCGCCAGCAGCTTGGAGACGGACTTATATACTGAAGCTTTCTTT.

V usage is TRBV5-6 and J usage is TRBJ1-2; 8 nucleotides line up with TRBD1. From germline, CDR1 is SGHDT and CDR2 YYEEEE. Unmatched junction bases numbered 7, after V lost 0 bases and J lost 6 bases. CDR3 size: 15 residues. In nucleotides, the CDR3 is TGTGCCAGCAGCTTGGTCGCAGGGGGCCGAAATGGCTACACCTTC. Residues: CASSLVAGGRNGYTF.

The rearrangement links TRBV7-3 to TRBJ2-2, with 10 nucleotides matching TRBD1. The CDR3 is 16 amino acids. Per the germline V gene, CDR1 is SGHTA and CDR2 is FQGTGA. With V trimmed by 5 bases and J by 0 bases, 3 bases remained unmatched. CDR3 sequence: CASSPGTGANTGELFF. DNA for the CDR3: TGTGCCAGCAGCCCCGGGACAGGGGCGAACACCGGGGAGCTGTTTTTT. Combining the CDR3 with reference TRBV7-3 and TRBJ2-2 gives the whole variable domain GAGVSQTPSNKVTEKGKYVELRCDPISGHTALYWYRQSLGQGPEFLIYFQGTGAADDSGLPNDRFFAVRPEGSVSTLKIQRTERGDSAVYLCASSPGTGANTGELFFGEGSRLTVL.

J is TRBJ1-1 and V is TRBV6-6, with 8 bases fitting TRBD1. The V gene end was trimmed by 5 bases and the J gene end by 3 bases; junction bases not matched to a gene: 2. Germline V lookup: CDR1 MNHNY, CDR2 SVGAGI (reference sequence). The CDR3 is 13 residues long. The CDR3 sequence: CASSKTGDTEAFF. The CDR3 DNA sequence: TGTGCCAGCAGTAAGACAGGGGACACTGAAGCTTTCTTT.

The genes are TRBV25-1 and TRBJ2-5, with 7 bases identical to TRBD2. Per the germline V gene, CDR1 is MGHDK and CDR2 is SYGVNS. V was pared by 3 bases and J by 5 bases, with 6 bases of the junction left unmatched. The CDR3 spans 14 residues. CDR3 sequence (DNA): TGTGCCAGCAGTGACAGGGAGGGATGGGAGACCCAGTACTTC. Translation gives CASSDREGWETQYF.

CDR3 nucleotides: TGTGCCAGCAGGACTAGCGGGTCCGAAGAGACCCAGTACTTC. Protein product: CASRTSGSEETQYF. V and J are TRBV6-5 and TRBJ2-5; 10 bases agree with TRBD2. Germline loops: CDR1 MNHEY, CDR2 SVGAGI. V lost 6 bases to trimming and J lost 3 bases; unmatched junction nucleotides: 4. There are 14 residues in the CDR3.

This clone was counted a single time. The chain recombines TRBV12-5 with TRBJ2-3, with 8 bases fitting TRBD1. The length of the CDR3 is 15 residues. In germline, CDR1 is LGHNT, CDR2 FRNRAP. Germline trimming cut 9 bases from V and 4 bases from J; bases unmatched to any gene: 12. The CDR3 DNA reads as TGTGCTAGGTGCCCCGGACAGGGAAGTGCAGATACGCAGTATTTT. Amino acids: CARCPGQGSADTQYF.

J is TRBJ1-5 and V is TRBV19, with unresolved D. Germline CDR1 reads LNHDA; CDR2 reads SQIVND (reference sequence). CDR3 length: 15 residues. V dropped 7 bases and J dropped 2 bases, with 15 bases sitting between them. The CDR3 sequence is CASNVGTLGNQPQHF. CDR3 DNA sequence: TGTGCCAGTAATGTAGGAACCCTAGGCAATCAGCCCCAGCATTTT. Filled out from reference TRBV19 and TRBJ1-5, the complete variable domain reads DGGITQSPKYLFRKEGQNVTLSCEQNLNHDAMYWYRQDPGQGLRLIYYSQIVNDFQKGDIAEGYSVSREKKESFPLTVTSAQKNPTAFYLCASNVGTLGNQPQHFGDGTRLSIL.

This clone showed up just once. The chain carries TRBV4-3 and TRBJ2-7; 8 bases map to TRBD2. This CDR3 contains 18 residues. V was pared by 2 bases and J by 2 bases, with 14 bases of the junction left unmatched. Per germline, CDR1 LGHNA and CDR2 YSLEER. As DNA, the CDR3 is TGCGCCAGCAGCCAATCACGATTGTTAGCGGGGTGGACCTACGAGCAGTACTTC. It specifies CASSQSRLLAGWTYEQYF.

The chain is built from TRBV6-5 and TRBJ1-1; 7 positions match TRBD1. V was clipped by 6 bases and J by 4 bases; unmatched bases: 2. There are 12 residues in the CDR3. Germline assignment: CDR1 MNHEY and CDR2 SVGAGI. CDR3 coding DNA: TGTGCCAGCAGACAGGGGCCCACTGAAGCTTTCTTT. Its protein product is CASRQGPTEAFF.

This clone was seen a single time. The rearrangement joins TRBV30 to TRBJ2-1; TRBD1 aligns across 9 bases. From germline, CDR1 is GTSNPN and CDR2 SVGIG (reference sequence). This CDR3 has 14 residues. The junction had 2 bases not matched to a gene; V was cut back by 1 base and J by 4 bases. Here the CDR3 reads CAWSAGQGYNEQFF. For the CDR3, the DNA is TGTGCCTGGAGTGCGGGACAGGGATACAATGAGCAGTTCTTC.

The chain links TRBV4-1 to TRBJ2-3; D remains unclear. Trimming took off 2 bases at V and 9 bases at J, with 9 bases between the two ends. The CDR3 is 12 residues long. The germline V gene encodes CDR1 MGHRA and CDR2 YSYEKL. Here the CDR3 reads CASSQSDGTQYF. For the CDR3, the DNA is TGCGCCAGCAGCCAAAGCGACGGGACGCAGTATTTT.

The DNA for the CDR3 is TGTGCCAGCACGGCTAGCGGGGGCCAAGAGACCCAGTACTTC. This encodes CASTASGGQETQYF. The V and J genes are TRBV7-9 and TRBJ2-5; 10 bases are a match to TRBD2. Germline lookup yields CDR1 SEHNR and CDR2 FQNEAQ (reference sequence). This CDR3 spans 14 amino acids. V trimming: 7 bases; J trimming: 1 base; junction bases outside the gene matches: 3. The full variable domain, completed using reference TRBV7-9 and TRBJ2-5, is DTGVSQNPRHKITKRGQNVTFRCDPISEHNRLYWYRQTLGQGPEFLTYFQNEAQLEKSRLLSDRFSAERPKGSFSTLEIQRTEQGDSAMYLCASTASGGQETQYFGPGTRLLVL.

The chain carries TRBV30 and TRBJ1-1; 8 positions agree with TRBD1. The junction had 10 bases not matched to a gene; V was cut back by 4 bases and J by 6 bases. The CDR3 has 14 residues. The V gene's germline CDR1 is GTSNPN and CDR2 SVGIG (reference sequence). DNA of the CDR3: TGTGCCTGGACCCATGGACAGGGTGCGGCTGAAGCTTTCTTT. This encodes CAWTHGQGAAEAFF.

The rearrangement links TRBV11-1 to TRBJ2-3, with TRBD2 identical over 14 bases. Per germline, CDR1 SGHAT and CDR2 FQDESV (reference sequence). CDR3 length: 17 residues. Trimming took 5 bases from V and 4 from J; bases not matched to a gene: 8. CDR3: CASSPIRLAGGADTQYF. CDR3 DNA sequence: TGTGCCAGCAGCCCCATCAGACTAGCGGGAGGGGCAGATACGCAGTATTTT.